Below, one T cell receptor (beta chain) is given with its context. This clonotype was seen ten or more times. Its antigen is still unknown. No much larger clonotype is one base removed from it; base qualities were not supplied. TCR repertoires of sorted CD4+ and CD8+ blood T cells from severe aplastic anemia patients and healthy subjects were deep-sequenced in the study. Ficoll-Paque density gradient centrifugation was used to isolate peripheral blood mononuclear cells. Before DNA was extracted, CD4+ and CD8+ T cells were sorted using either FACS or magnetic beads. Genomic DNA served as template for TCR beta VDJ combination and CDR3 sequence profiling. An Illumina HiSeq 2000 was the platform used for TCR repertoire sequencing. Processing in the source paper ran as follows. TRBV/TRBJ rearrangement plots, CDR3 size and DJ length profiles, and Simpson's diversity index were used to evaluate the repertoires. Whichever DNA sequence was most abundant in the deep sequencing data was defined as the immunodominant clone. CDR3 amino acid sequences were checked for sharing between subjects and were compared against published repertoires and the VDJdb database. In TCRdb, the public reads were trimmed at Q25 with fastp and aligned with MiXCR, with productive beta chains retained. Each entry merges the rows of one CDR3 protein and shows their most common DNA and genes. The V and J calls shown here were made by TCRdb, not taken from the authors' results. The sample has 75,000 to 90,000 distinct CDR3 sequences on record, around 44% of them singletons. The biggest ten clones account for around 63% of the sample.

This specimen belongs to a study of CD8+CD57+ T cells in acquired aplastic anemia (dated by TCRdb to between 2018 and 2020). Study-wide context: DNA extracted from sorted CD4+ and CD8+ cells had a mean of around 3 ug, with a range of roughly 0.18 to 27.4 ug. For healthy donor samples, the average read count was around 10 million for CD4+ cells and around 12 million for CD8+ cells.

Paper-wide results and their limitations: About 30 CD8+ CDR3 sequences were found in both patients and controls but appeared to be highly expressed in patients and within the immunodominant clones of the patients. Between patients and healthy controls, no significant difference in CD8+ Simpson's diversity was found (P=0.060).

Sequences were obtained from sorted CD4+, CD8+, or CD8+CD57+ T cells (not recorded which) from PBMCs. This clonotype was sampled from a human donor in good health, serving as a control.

In nucleotide form, the sequence is TGTGCCAGCAGCCAGAGACAGGGGGATTCTAACTATGGCTACACCTTC. Its product reads: CASSQRQGDSNYGYTF. Rearrangement joined TRBV3-1 to TRBJ1-2, with TRBD1 identical over 9 junction bases. V loses 3 bases at its end and J loses 0 bases; junction bases beyond the gene matches: 5. Via the germline V gene (reference sequence), CDR1 is LGHDT and CDR2 YNNKEL. From its cysteine to its phenylalanine, the CDR3 spans 16 amino acids. The CDR3 DNA has 48 bases and is translated from base 1.